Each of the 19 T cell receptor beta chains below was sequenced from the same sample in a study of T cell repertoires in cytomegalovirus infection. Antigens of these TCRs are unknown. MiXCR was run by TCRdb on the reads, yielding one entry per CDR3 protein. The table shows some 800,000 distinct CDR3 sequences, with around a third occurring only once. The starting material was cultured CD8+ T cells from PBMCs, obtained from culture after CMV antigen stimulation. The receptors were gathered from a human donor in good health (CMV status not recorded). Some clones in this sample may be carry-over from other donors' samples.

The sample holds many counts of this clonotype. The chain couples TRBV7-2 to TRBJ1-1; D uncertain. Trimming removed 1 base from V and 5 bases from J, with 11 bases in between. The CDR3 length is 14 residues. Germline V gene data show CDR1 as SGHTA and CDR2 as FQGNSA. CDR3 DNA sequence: TGTGCCAGCAGCTTAGGCTTGGAGTGGACTGAAGCTTTCTTT. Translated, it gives CASSLGLEWTEAFF.

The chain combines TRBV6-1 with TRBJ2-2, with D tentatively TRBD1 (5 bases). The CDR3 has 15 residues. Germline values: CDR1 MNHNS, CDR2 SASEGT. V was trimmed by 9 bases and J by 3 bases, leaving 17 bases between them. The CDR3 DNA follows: TGTGCCAGTGCACGCCTGACAGCCTACACCGGGGAGCTGTTTTTT. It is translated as CASARLTAYTGELFF.

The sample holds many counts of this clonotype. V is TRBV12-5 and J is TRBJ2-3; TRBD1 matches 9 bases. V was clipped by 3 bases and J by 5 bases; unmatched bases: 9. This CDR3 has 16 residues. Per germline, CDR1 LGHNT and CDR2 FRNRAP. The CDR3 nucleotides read TGTGCTAGTGGTTTTTGGGTGGGACAGGGAATAGATACGCAGTATTTT. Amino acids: CASGFWVGQGIDTQYF.

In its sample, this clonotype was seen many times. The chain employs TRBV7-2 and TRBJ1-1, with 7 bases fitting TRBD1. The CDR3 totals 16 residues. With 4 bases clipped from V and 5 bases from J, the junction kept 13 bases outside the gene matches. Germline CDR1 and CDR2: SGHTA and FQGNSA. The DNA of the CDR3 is TGTGCCAGCAGCTCTCCTATGGACAGGCCATGGACTGAAGCTTTCTTT. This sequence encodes CASSSPMDRPWTEAFF.

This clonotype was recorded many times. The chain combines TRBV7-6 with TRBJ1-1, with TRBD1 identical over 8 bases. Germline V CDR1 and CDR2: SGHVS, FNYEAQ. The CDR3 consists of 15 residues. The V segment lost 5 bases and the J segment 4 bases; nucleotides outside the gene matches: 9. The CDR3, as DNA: TGTGCCAGCAGCCTAAGCCAGGGGGCACTCACTGAAGCTTTCTTT. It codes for CASSLSQGALTEAFF.

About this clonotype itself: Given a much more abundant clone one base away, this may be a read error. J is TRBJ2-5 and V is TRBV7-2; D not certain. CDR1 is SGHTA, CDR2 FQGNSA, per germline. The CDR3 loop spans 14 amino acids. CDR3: CVSSPDGVQETQYF. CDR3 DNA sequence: TGTGTCAGCAGCCCAGATGGTGTTCAAGAGACCCAGTACTTC.

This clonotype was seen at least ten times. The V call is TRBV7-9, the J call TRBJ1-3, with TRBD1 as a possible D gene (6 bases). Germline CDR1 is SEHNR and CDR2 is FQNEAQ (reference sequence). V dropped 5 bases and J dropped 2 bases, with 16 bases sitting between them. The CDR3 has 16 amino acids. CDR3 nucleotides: TGTGCCAGCAGCCCACCGACAGGAAATACTGGAAACACCATATATTTT. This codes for CASSPPTGNTGNTIYF. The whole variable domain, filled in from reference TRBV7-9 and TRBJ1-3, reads DTGVSQNPRHKITKRGQNVTFRCDPISEHNRLYWYRQTLGQGPEFLTYFQNEAQLEKSRLLSDRFSAERPKGSFSTLEIQRTEQGDSAMYLCASSPPTGNTGNTIYFGEGSWLTVV.

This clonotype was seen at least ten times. The CDR3 spells CASSQRLAGIYNEQFF. CDR3 DNA: TGTGCCAGCAGCCAAAGACTAGCGGGGATTTACAATGAGCAGTTCTTC. This chain connects TRBV12-3 or TRBV12-4 to TRBJ2-1, with 11 bases lining up with TRBD2. The CDR3 has 16 residues. The J segment lost 4 bases and the V segment lost 6 bases, leaving 8 bases of the junction unmatched.

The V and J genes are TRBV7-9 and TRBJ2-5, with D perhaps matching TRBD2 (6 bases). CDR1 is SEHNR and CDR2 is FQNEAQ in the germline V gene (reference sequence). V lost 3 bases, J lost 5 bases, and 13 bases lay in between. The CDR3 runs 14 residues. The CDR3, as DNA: TGTGCCAGCAGCTTCTCTATTGGAGGGGAGACCCAGTACTTC. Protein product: CASSFSIGGETQYF.

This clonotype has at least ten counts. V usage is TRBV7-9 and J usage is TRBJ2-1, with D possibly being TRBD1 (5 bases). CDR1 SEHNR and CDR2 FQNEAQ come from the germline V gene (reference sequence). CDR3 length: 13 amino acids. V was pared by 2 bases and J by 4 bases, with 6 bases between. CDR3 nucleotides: TGTGCCAGCAGCTTACAGGGTTACAATGAGCAGTTCTTC. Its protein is CASSLQGYNEQFF.

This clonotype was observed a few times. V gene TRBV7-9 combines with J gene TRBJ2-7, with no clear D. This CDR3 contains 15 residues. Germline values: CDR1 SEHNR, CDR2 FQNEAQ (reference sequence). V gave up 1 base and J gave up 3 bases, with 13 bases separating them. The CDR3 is CASSLGPAPRYEQYV. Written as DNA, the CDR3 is TGTGCCAGCAGCTTAGGGCCAGCACCACGCTACGAGCAGTACGTC.

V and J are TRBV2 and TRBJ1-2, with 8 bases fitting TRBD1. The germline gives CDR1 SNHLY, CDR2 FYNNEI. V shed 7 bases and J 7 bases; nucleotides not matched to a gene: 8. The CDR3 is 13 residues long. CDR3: CASKEQGGVGYTF. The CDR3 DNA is TGTGCCAGCAAAGAACAGGGGGGTGTTGGCTACACCTTC.

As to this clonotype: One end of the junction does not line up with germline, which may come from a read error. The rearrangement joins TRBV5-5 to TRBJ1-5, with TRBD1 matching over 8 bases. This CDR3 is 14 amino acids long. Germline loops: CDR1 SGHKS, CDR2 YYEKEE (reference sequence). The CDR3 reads CASSLDRAIQPQHF. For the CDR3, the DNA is TGTGCCAGCAGTTTGGACAGGGCGATTCAGCCCCAGCATTTT.

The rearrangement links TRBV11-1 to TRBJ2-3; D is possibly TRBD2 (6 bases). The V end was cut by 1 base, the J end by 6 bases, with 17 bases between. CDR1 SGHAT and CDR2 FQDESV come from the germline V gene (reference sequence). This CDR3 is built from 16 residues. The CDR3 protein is CASSLEAAGMVDTQYF. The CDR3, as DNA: TGTGCCAGCAGCTTAGAGGCGGCGGGGATGGTGGATACGCAGTATTTT.

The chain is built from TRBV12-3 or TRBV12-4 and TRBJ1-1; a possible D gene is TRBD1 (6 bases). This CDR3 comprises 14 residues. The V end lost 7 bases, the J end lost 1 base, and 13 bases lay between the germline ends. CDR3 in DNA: TGTGCCAGCAACCCCCCAGGGGCGAACACTGAAGCTTTCTTT. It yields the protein CASNPPGANTEAFF.

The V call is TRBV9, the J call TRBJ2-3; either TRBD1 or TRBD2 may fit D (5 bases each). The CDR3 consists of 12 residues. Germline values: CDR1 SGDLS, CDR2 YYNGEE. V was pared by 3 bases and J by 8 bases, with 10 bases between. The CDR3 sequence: CASSDGTVTQYF. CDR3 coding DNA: TGTGCCAGCAGCGACGGGACGGTTACGCAGTATTTT.

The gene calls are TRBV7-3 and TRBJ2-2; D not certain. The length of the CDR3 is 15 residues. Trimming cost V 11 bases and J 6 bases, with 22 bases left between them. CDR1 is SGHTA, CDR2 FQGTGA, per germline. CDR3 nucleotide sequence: TGTGCCCCGAGGCTGGGATCCGGAGTGGCCGGGGAGCTGTTTTTT. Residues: CAPRLGSGVAGELFF.

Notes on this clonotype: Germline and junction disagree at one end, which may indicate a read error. CDR3 region: CATSETGGTGNTIYF. CDR3 nucleotide sequence: TGTGCCACCAGCGAAACAGGGGGCACTGGAAACACCATATATTTT. The rearrangement links TRBV7-2 to TRBJ1-3, with TRBD1 matching 9 bases. The CDR3 totals 15 residues. Germline-derived CDR1 and CDR2 are SGHTA and FQGNSA.

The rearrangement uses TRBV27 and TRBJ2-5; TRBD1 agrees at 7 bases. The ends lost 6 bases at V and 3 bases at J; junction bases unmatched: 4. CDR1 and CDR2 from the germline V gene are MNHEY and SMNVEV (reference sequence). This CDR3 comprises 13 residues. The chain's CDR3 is CASRGGAEETQYF. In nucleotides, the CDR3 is TGTGCCAGCAGAGGGGGCGCGGAAGAGACCCAGTACTTC.